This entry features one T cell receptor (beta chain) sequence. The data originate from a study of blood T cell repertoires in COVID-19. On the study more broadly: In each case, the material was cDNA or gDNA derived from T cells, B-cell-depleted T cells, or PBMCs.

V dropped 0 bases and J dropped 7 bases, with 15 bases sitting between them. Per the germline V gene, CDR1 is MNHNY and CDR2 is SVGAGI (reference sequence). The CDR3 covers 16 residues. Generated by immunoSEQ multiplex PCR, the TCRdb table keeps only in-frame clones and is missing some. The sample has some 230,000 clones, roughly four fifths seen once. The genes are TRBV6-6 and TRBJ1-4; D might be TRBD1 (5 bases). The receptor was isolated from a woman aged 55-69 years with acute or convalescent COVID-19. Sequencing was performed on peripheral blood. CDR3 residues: CASSYSGGTGGEKLFF. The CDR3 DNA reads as TGTGCCAGCAGTTACTCTGGGGGGACGGGAGGTGAAAAACTGTTTTTT.